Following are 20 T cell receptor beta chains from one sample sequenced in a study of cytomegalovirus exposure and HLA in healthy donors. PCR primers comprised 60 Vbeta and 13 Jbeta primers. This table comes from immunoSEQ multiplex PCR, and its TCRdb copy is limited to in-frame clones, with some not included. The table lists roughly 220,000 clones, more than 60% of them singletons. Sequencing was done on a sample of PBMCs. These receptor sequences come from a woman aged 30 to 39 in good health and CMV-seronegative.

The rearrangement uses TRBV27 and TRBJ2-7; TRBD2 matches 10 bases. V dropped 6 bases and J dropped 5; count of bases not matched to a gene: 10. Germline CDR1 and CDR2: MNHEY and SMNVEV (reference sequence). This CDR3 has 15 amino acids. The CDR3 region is CASSPGSGGAHEQYF. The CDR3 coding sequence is TGTGCCAGCAGCCCTGGGAGCGGGGGGGCCCACGAGCAGTACTTC.

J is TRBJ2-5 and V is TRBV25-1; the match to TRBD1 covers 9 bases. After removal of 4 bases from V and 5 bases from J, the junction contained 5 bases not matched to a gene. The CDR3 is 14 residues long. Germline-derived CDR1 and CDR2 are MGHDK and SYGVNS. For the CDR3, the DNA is TGTGCCAGCAGTGCCGGACAGGGGATCGAGACCCAGTACTTC. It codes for CASSAGQGIETQYF.

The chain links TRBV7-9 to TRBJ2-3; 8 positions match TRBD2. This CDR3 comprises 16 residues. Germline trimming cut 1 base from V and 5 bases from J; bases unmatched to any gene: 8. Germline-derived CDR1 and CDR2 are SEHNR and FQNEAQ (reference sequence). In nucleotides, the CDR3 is TGTGCCAGCAGCTTAGAAGCGGGAGCTTTCAGAGATACGCAGTATTTT. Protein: CASSLEAGAFRDTQYF.

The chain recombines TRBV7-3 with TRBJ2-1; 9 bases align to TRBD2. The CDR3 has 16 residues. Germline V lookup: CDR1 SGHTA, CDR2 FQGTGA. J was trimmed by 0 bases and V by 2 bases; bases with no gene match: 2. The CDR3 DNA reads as TGTGCCAGCAGCTTAGATAGCGGGAGCTCCTACAATGAGCAGTTCTTC. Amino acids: CASSLDSGSSYNEQFF.

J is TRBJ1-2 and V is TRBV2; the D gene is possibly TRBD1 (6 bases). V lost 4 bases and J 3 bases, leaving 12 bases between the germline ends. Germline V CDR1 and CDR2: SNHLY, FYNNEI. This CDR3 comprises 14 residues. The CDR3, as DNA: TGTGCCAGCAGTGGGGACATGGGGGACTATGGCTACACCTTC. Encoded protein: CASSGDMGDYGYTF. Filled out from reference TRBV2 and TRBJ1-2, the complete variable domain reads EPEVTQTPSHQVTQMGQEVILRCVPISNHLYFYWYRQILGQKVEFLVSFYNNEISEKSEIFDDQFSVERPDGSNFTLKIRSTKLEDSAMYFCASSGDMGDYGYTFGSGTRLTVV.

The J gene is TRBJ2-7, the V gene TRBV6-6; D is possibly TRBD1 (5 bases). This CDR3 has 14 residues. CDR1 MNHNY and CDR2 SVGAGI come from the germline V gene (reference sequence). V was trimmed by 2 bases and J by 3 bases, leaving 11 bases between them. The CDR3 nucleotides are TGTGCCAGCAGTTACGCCAGGGTGGGCTACGAGCAGTACTTC. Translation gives CASSYARVGYEQYF.

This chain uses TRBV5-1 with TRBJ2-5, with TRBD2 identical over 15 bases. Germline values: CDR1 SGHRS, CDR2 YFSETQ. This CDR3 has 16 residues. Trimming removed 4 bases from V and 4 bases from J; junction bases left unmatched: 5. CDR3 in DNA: TGCGCCAGCAGCCGGACTAGCGGGGGGGCCGGAGAGACCCAGTACTTC. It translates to CASSRTSGGAGETQYF.

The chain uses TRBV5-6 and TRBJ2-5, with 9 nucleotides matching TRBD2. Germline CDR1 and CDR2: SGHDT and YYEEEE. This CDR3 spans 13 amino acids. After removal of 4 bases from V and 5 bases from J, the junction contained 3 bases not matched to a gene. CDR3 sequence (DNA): TGTGCCAGCAGCCGACTAGCGGCGGAGACCCAGTACTTC. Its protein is CASSRLAAETQYF.

This CDR3 is CASNRQGDYEQYF. For the CDR3, the DNA is TGTGCCAGCAATCGACAGGGGGACTACGAGCAGTACTTC. J is TRBJ2-7 and V is TRBV9, with 9 bases fitting TRBD1. Unmatched junction bases numbered 4, after V lost 6 bases and J lost 3 bases. This CDR3 has 13 amino acids. Germline lookup yields CDR1 SGDLS and CDR2 YYNGEE.

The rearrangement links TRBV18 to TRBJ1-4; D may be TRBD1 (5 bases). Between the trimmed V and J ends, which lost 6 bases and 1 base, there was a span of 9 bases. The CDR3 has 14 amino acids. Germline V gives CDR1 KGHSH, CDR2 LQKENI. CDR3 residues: CASSVTGTNEKLFF. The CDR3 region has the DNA TGTGCCAGCTCCGTTACAGGAACTAATGAAAAACTGTTTTTT.

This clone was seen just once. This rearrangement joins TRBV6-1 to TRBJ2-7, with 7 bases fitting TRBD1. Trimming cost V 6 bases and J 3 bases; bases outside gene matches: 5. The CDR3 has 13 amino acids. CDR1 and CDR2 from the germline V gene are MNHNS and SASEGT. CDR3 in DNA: TGTGCCAGCAGCTACAGGGGTAACTACGAGCAGTACTTC. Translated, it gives CASSYRGNYEQYF.

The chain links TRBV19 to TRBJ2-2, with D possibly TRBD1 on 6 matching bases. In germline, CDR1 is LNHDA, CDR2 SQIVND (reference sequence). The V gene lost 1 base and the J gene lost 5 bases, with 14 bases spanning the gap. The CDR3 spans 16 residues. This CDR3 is CASSIVGAGATGELFF. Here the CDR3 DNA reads TGTGCCAGTAGTATAGTTGGGGCAGGGGCTACCGGGGAGCTGTTTTTT.

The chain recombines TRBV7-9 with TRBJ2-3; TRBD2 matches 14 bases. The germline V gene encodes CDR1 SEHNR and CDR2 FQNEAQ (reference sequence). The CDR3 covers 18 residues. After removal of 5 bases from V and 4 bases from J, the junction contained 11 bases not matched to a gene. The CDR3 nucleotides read TGTGCCAGCAGCCCCTTGACTAGCGGGAGGGTCCCTGCAGATACGCAGTATTTT. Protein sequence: CASSPLTSGRVPADTQYF.

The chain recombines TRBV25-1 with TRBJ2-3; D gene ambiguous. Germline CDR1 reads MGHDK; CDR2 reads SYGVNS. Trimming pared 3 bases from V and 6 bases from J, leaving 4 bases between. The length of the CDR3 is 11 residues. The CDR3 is CASSETDTQYF. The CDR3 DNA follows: TGTGCCAGCAGTGAGACTGATACGCAGTATTTT.

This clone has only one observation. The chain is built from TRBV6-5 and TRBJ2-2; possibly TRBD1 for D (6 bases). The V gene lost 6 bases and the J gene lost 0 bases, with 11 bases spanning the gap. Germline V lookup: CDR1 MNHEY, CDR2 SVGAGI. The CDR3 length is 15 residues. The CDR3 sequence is CASSQQGTNTGELFF. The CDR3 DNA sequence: TGTGCCAGCAGCCAACAGGGAACGAACACCGGGGAGCTGTTTTTT.

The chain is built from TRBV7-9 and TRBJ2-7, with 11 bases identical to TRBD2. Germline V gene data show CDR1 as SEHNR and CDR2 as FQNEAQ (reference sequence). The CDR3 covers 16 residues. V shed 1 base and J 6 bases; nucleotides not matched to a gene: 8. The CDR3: CASSLVTSGILGEQYF. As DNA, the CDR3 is TGTGCCAGCAGCTTAGTGACTAGCGGGATTCTAGGCGAGCAGTACTTC.

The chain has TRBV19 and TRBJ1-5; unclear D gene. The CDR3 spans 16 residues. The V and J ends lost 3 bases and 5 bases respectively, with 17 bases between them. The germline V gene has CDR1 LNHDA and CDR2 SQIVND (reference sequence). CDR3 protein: CASSIVPGPNDQPQHF. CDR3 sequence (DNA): TGTGCCAGTAGTATTGTCCCGGGTCCAAACGATCAGCCCCAGCATTTT. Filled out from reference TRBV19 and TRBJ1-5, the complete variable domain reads DGGITQSPKYLFRKEGQNVTLSCEQNLNHDAMYWYRQDPGQGLRLIYYSQIVNDFQKGDIAEGYSVSREKKESFPLTVTSAQKNPTAFYLCASSIVPGPNDQPQHFGDGTRLSIL.

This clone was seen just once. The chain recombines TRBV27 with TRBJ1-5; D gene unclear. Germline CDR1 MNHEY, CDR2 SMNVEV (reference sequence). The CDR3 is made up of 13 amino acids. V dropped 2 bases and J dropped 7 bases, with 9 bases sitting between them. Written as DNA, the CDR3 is TGTGCCAGCAGTTTAACATTGTTGCAGCCCCAGCATTTT. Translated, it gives CASSLTLLQPQHF.

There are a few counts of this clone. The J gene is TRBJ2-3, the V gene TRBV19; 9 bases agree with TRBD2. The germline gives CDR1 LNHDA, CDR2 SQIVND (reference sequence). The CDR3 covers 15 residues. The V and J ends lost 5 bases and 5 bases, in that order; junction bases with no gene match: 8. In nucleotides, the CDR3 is TGTGCCAGTAGTGAACAAGCGGGAGGTATAGATACGCAGTATTTT. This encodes CASSEQAGGIDTQYF.

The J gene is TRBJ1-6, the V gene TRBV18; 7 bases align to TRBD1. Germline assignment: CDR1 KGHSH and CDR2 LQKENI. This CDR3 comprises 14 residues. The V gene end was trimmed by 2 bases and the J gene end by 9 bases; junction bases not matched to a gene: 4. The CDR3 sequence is CASSPKGASSPLHF. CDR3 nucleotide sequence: TGTGCCAGCTCACCAAAGGGGGCGAGTTCACCCCTCCACTTT.